These 30 T cell receptor beta chains were all obtained from the same sample, sequenced in a study of blood T cell repertoires in COVID-19. Clones were read by immunoSEQ multiplex PCR, and TCRdb kept only the in-frame ones, dropping some. The data show around 120,000 clones, around three quarters seen once. Sequenced material: peripheral blood. These receptors came from a man between 70 and 80 years old with acute or convalescent COVID-19.

The chain combines TRBV5-4 with TRBJ1-5; D possibly corresponds to TRBD1 (6 bases). This CDR3 region has 15 residues. The germline CDR1 and CDR2 sequences are SGHNT and YYREEE (reference sequence). V lost 5 bases, J lost 0 bases, and 12 bases lay in between. The CDR3 bases are TGTGCCAGCAGTCGTACAGGGTTTAGCAATCAGCCCCAGCATTTT. Translation: CASSRTGFSNQPQHF. The complete variable domain, with remaining parts taken from reference TRBV5-4 and TRBJ1-5, reads ETGVTQSPTHLIKTRGQQVTLRCSSQSGHNTVSWYQQALGQGPQFIFQYYREEENGRGNFPPRFSGLQFPNYSSELNVNALELDDSALYLCASSRTGFSNQPQHFGDGTRLSIL.

The V gene is TRBV13, the J gene TRBJ1-3; maybe TRBD1 (6 bases). The CDR3 contains 13 residues. Germline V gene data show CDR1 as PRHDT and CDR2 as FYEKMQ (reference sequence). Trimming shortened V by 4 bases and J by 4 bases, and 8 bases separated the two germline ends. CDR3 loop: CASSWGPGNTIYF. The CDR3 nucleotides read TGTGCCAGCAGCTGGGGGCCAGGAAACACCATATATTTT. Based on the CDR3 plus reference TRBV13 and TRBJ1-3, the full variable domain is AAGVIQSPRHLIKEKRETATLKCYPIPRHDTVYWYQQGPGQDPQFLISFYEKMQSDKGSIPDRFSAQQFSDYHSELNMSSLELGDSALYFCASSWGPGNTIYFGEGSWLTVV.

V is TRBV28 and J is TRBJ2-5; the match to TRBD2 covers 8 bases. The V segment lost 8 bases and the J segment 2 bases; nucleotides outside the gene matches: 10. The CDR3 spans 15 residues. The germline gives CDR1 MDHEN, CDR2 SYDVKM. Here the CDR3 reads CASLGGGWVQETQYF. In DNA form, the CDR3 reads TGTGCCAGCCTAGGCGGGGGGTGGGTTCAAGAGACCCAGTACTTC.

Comment on this clone: The identical CDR3 is also encoded by other nucleotide sequences in the sample. This sequence joins TRBV5-6 and TRBJ1-6; 9 bases match TRBD1. CDR1 is SGHDT and CDR2 is YYEEEE in the germline V gene. Trimming removed 3 bases from V and 8 bases from J; junction bases left unmatched: 3. The CDR3 consists of 14 residues. CDR3 nucleotides: TGTGCCAGCAGCTGGGGACAGGGCGATTCACCCCTCCACTTT. This gives the protein CASSWGQGDSPLHF.

The genes are TRBV7-2 and TRBJ2-3, with TRBD2 identical over 10 bases. CDR1 is SGHTA, CDR2 FQGNSA, per germline. J gave up 5 bases and V 5 bases, and 7 bases lay outside the gene matches. This CDR3 region has 15 residues. For the CDR3, the DNA is TGTGCCAGCAGCACAAGCGGGAGGGCCAGAGATACGCAGTATTTT. This codes for CASSTSGRARDTQYF. The full variable domain, rest sourced from reference TRBV7-2 and TRBJ2-3, is GAGVSQSPSNKVTEKGKDVELRCDPISGHTALYWYRQSLGQGLEFLIYFQGNSAPDKSGLPSDRFSAERTGGSVSTLTIQRTQQEDSAVYLCASSTSGRARDTQYFGPGTRLTVL.

This clone was seen once. V and J are TRBV3-1 (or the pseudogene TRBV3-2) and TRBJ2-7, with TRBD2 identical over 10 bases. Trimming at V came to 0 bases and at J to 7 bases, leaving 12 bases not matched to a gene. This CDR3 has 17 amino acids. Germline loops: CDR1 LGHDT, CDR2 YNNKEL (reference sequence). CDR3 in amino acids: CASSQDGGSSGRLEQYF. CDR3 nucleotide sequence: TGTGCCAGCAGCCAAGATGGGGGGAGTAGCGGGAGGCTAGAGCAGTACTTC.

J is TRBJ1-2 and V is TRBV3-1 (or the pseudogene TRBV3-2), with a possible D match to TRBD1 (6 bases). Germline CDR1 reads LGHDT; CDR2 reads YNNKEL (reference sequence). The CDR3 has 16 residues. The V end was cut by 4 bases, the J end by 5 bases, with 20 bases between. The CDR3 region is CASSLGQLRGIYGYTF. The CDR3 DNA reads as TGTGCCAGCAGCCTTGGACAACTGAGGGGGATATATGGCTACACCTTC.

The rearrangement links TRBV4-2 to TRBJ2-7; 7 bases match TRBD1. The CDR3 has 17 amino acids. Germline lookup yields CDR1 LGHNA and CDR2 YNFKEQ. J lost 4 bases, V lost 0 bases, and 12 bases had no gene match. The CDR3 DNA reads TGTGCCAGCAGCCAAGATCTTACCCGGGACAGCTATTACGAGCAGTACTTC. Residues: CASSQDLTRDSYYEQYF.

CDR3: CASSSVVLTGSGGYTF. In DNA, the CDR3 is TGTGCCAGCAGCTCTGTAGTTTTGACGGGGTCAGGTGGCTACACCTTC. The V gene is TRBV7-9, the J gene TRBJ1-2; no reliable D call. Germline lookup yields CDR1 SEHNR and CDR2 FQNEAQ (reference sequence). Trimming took 4 bases from V and 7 from J, leaving 22 bases between them. CDR3 length: 16 amino acids.

This chain joins TRBV4-3 and TRBJ1-4, with D possibly being TRBD1 (5 bases). Germline-derived CDR1 and CDR2 are LGHNA and YSLEER. Deletions cut 3 bases from V and 5 bases from J, with 16 bases between. The CDR3 runs 16 residues. CDR3 residues: CASSQFRQLNNEKLFF. Here the CDR3 DNA reads TGCGCCAGCAGCCAGTTTCGACAGCTCAACAATGAAAAACTGTTTTTT.

This clone is a singleton in its sample. The chain's CDR3 is CASINSTGGNKETQYF. CDR3 nucleotide sequence: TGCGCCAGCATTAACTCGACGGGGGGGAACAAAGAGACCCAGTACTTC. The chain employs TRBV5-1 and TRBJ2-5, with TRBD2 identical over 8 bases. This CDR3 has 16 amino acids. The J segment lost 3 bases and the V segment lost 6 bases, leaving 13 bases of the junction unmatched. The germline V gene encodes CDR1 SGHRS and CDR2 YFSETQ.

The genes are TRBV4-1 and TRBJ2-7; TRBD1 agrees at 7 bases. After removal of 1 base from V and 6 bases from J, the junction contained 0 bases not matched to a gene. This CDR3 is built from 12 residues. CDR1 and CDR2 (germline): MGHRA, YSYEKL. Here the CDR3 DNA reads TGCGCCAGCAGCCAAGCAGGGGGCGAGCAGTACTTC. As protein: CASSQAGGEQYF.

The V call is TRBV11-2, the J call TRBJ2-3; D not certain. Trimming removed 5 bases at V and 3 bases at J, with 12 bases between. CDR3 size: 14 residues. CDR1 SGHAT and CDR2 FQNNGV come from the germline V gene. CDR3 in amino acids: CASSLGSRTDTQYF. The CDR3 DNA is TGTGCCAGCAGCCTCGGGTCCAGAACAGATACGCAGTATTTT. The entire variable domain, with the rest obtained from reference TRBV11-2 and TRBJ2-3, is as follows: EAGVAQSPRYKIIEKRQSVAFWCNPISGHATLYWYQQILGQGPKLLIQFQNNGVVDDSQLPKDRFSAERLKGVDSTLKIQPAKLEDSAVYLCASSLGSRTDTQYFGPGTRLTVL.

There are a few counts of this clone. The rearrangement joins TRBV12-3 or TRBV12-4 to TRBJ2-1, with TRBD2 as a possible D gene (5 bases). V was trimmed by 2 bases and J by 10 bases, leaving 12 bases between them. The CDR3 sequence is 13 residues long. The CDR3 reads CASSLSASGEQFF. The CDR3 DNA follows: TGTGCCAGCAGTTTAAGTGCAAGCGGAGAGCAGTTCTTC.

The chain joins TRBV19 to TRBJ1-3, with D maybe TRBD1 (5 bases). The CDR3 totals 14 residues. Trimming shortened V by 4 bases and J by 2 bases, and 9 bases separated the two germline ends. Germline V gene sequence: CDR1 LNHDA, CDR2 SQIVND (reference sequence). CDR3 protein: CASSTDRPGNTIYF. The CDR3 nucleotides are TGTGCCAGTAGTACCGACAGACCTGGAAACACCATATATTTT. Full variable domain (missing parts from reference TRBV19 and TRBJ1-3): DGGITQSPKYLFRKEGQNVTLSCEQNLNHDAMYWYRQDPGQGLRLIYYSQIVNDFQKGDIAEGYSVSREKKESFPLTVTSAQKNPTAFYLCASSTDRPGNTIYFGEGSWLTVV.

The J gene is TRBJ2-7, the V gene TRBV12-5; TRBD1 might be the D (5 bases). Germline V CDR1 and CDR2: LGHNT, FRNRAP. The CDR3 runs to 13 residues. V was shortened by 3 bases and J by 2 bases, with 8 bases between the two germline ends. CDR3 in DNA: TGTGCTAGTGGTTTCGGCAGGGCCTACGAGCAGTACTTC. Translated: CASGFGRAYEQYF.

CDR3 sequence reads: CATADRGYEKLFF. DNA for the CDR3: TGTGCCACTGCGGACAGGGGCTATGAAAAACTGTTTTTT. This chain connects TRBV10-3 to TRBJ1-4, with 9 bases fitting TRBD1. V was pared by 10 bases and J by 6 bases, with 6 bases of the junction left unmatched. The CDR3 runs 13 residues. Germline lookup yields CDR1 ENHRY and CDR2 SYGVKD.

This clone was observed a few times. The gene calls are TRBV19 and TRBJ1-2; D not certain. V lost 3 bases and J 7 bases, leaving 12 bases between the germline ends. CDR1 is LNHDA and CDR2 is SQIVND in the germline V gene (reference sequence). This CDR3 is 13 amino acids long. The CDR3 is CASSMAARAGYTF. CDR3 bases: TGTGCCAGTAGTATGGCGGCAAGAGCTGGCTACACCTTC.

The gene calls are TRBV11-2 and TRBJ2-7; 7 nucleotides line up with TRBD1. J was trimmed by 5 bases and V by 2 bases; bases with no gene match: 6. Germline V CDR1 and CDR2: SGHAT, FQNNGV. The length of the CDR3 is 14 residues. The CDR3 DNA sequence: TGTGCCAGCAGCTTAAATACAGGGGAACACGAGCAGTACTTC. Translation gives CASSLNTGEHEQYF.

This chain joins TRBV6-5 and TRBJ2-3, with TRBD1 matching over 9 bases. Germline CDR1 is MNHEY and CDR2 is SVGAGI. CDR3 length equals 15 residues. V lost 6 bases, J lost 5 bases, and 9 bases stayed unmatched. The CDR3 is CASSVGTGPQDTQYF. The CDR3 DNA is TGTGCCAGCAGCGTTGGGACAGGGCCTCAAGATACGCAGTATTTT.

The genes are TRBV14 and TRBJ2-5, with D maybe TRBD2 (6 bases). The CDR3 totals 16 residues. Deletions cut 0 bases from V and 2 bases from J, with 13 bases between. Germline lookup yields CDR1 SGHDN and CDR2 FVKESK. In DNA form, the CDR3 reads TGTGCCAGCAGCCAAGAGTCTAGCGCAGGGCAAGAGACCCAGTACTTC. Its translation: CASSQESSAGQETQYF.

The J gene is TRBJ2-5, the V gene TRBV27, with D perhaps TRBD2 (5 bases). This CDR3 is 18 amino acids long. Trimming took 0 bases from V and 1 from J, leaving 18 bases between them. Germline values: CDR1 MNHEY, CDR2 SMNVEV (reference sequence). CDR3 loop: CASSLSGGPGRLQETQYF. CDR3 coding DNA: TGTGCCAGCAGTTTATCAGGCGGGCCCGGCCGCCTCCAAGAGACCCAGTACTTC.

This chain connects TRBV13 to TRBJ1-5; a possible D gene is TRBD1 (5 bases). Germline CDR1 and CDR2: PRHDT and FYEKMQ (reference sequence). Deletions cut 3 bases from V and 12 bases from J, with 12 bases between. CDR3 size: 12 residues. CDR3 in amino acids: CASSFGQGVQHF. The CDR3 DNA reads as TGTGCCAGCAGCTTTGGCCAGGGCGTCCAGCATTTT.

V usage is TRBV4-2 and J usage is TRBJ1-1; D call uncertain. Trimming stripped 3 bases from V and 1 base from J, with 9 bases between. CDR1 and CDR2 (germline): LGHNA, YNFKEQ. The CDR3 is 14 residues long. CDR3 sequence (DNA): TGTGCCAGCAGCCAGAAGACACCGAACACTGAAGCTTTCTTT. Amino acid sequence: CASSQKTPNTEAFF.

This clone was seen once. The J gene is TRBJ2-1, the V gene TRBV6-5; 9 nucleotides align to TRBD1. This CDR3 comprises 15 residues. The V and J ends lost 7 bases and 5 bases, in that order; junction bases with no gene match: 9. The germline gives CDR1 MNHEY, CDR2 SVGAGI. The CDR3 coding sequence is TGTGCCAGCACCAGGGGAGGGACAGGGAACAATGAGCAGTTCTTC. It specifies CASTRGGTGNNEQFF.

The chain joins TRBV18 to TRBJ2-6, with D perhaps TRBD1 (6 bases). Germline CDR1 is KGHSH and CDR2 is LQKENI. Trimming removed 2 bases at V and 0 bases at J, with 23 bases between. The CDR3 has 21 amino acids. The CDR3 is CASSPKGVYGIVGSGANVLTF. The CDR3 DNA is TGTGCCAGCTCACCAAAGGGGGTTTACGGGATTGTGGGCTCTGGGGCCAACGTCCTGACTTTC.

This clone was recorded once. The rearrangement uses TRBV6-5 and TRBJ2-7; 7 bases line up with TRBD1. The CDR3 has 15 residues. The V gene end was trimmed by 5 bases and the J gene end by 0 bases; junction bases not matched to a gene: 7. Per the germline V gene, CDR1 is MNHEY and CDR2 is SVGAGI. The CDR3 here is CASSTRTGRSYEQYF. CDR3 bases: TGTGCCAGCAGTACTCGGACAGGCCGCTCCTACGAGCAGTACTTC.

The rearrangement joins TRBV6-5 to TRBJ2-7, with 9 bases that match TRBD1. Germline V gene sequence: CDR1 MNHEY, CDR2 SVGAGI. The CDR3 has 15 amino acids. The V and J ends lost 0 bases and 3 bases, in that order; junction bases with no gene match: 3. The CDR3 bases are TGTGCCAGCAGTTACTCGACAGGGGGTTTCTACGAGCAGTACTTC. It codes for CASSYSTGGFYEQYF.

The V and J genes are TRBV29-1 and TRBJ2-3, with 13 bases fitting TRBD2. The CDR3 spans 14 residues. With V trimmed by 4 bases and J by 4 bases, 2 bases remained unmatched. Germline V gene sequence: CDR1 SQVTM, CDR2 ANQGSEA. Here the CDR3 reads CSVGLAGGPDTQYF. CDR3 DNA: TGCAGCGTTGGACTAGCGGGAGGCCCAGATACGCAGTATTTT.

The chain links TRBV7-3 to TRBJ2-1; 8 bases match TRBD2. This CDR3 region has 15 residues. The germline CDR1 and CDR2 sequences are SGHTA and FQGTGA. V shed 1 base, J shed 1 base, and the junction held 0 bases outside the gene matches. CDR3 in amino acids: CASSLSGRSYNEQFF. In DNA form, the CDR3 reads TGTGCCAGCAGCTTAAGCGGGAGGTCCTACAATGAGCAGTTCTTC. Using reference TRBV7-3 and TRBJ2-1 for the parts outside the CDR3, the full variable domain is GAGVSQTPSNKVTEKGKYVELRCDPISGHTALYWYRQSLGQGPEFLIYFQGTGAADDSGLPNDRFFAVRPEGSVSTLKIQRTERGDSAVYLCASSLSGRSYNEQFFGPGTRLTVL.